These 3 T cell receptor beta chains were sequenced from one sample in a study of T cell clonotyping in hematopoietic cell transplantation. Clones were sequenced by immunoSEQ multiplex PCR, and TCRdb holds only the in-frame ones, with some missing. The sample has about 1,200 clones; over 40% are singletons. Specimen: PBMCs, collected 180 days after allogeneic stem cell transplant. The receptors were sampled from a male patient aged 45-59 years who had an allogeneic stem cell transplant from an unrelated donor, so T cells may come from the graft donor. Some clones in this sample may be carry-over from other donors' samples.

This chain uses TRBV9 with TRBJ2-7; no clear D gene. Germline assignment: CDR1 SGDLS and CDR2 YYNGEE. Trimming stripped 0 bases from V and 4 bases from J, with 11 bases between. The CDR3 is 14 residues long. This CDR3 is CASSVGRNSYEQYF. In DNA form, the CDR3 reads TGTGCCAGCAGCGTAGGCAGGAACTCATACGAGCAGTACTTC.

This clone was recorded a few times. Written as DNA, the CDR3 is TGTGCCAGCACCTCGCGGGGGCGAAACGAAGCTTTCTTT. Protein sequence: CASTSRGRNEAFF. The chain combines TRBV25-1 with TRBJ1-1; possible D gene TRBD1, 6 bases. The V end lost 7 bases, the J end lost 8 bases, and 17 bases lay between the germline ends. Germline lookup yields CDR1 MGHDK and CDR2 SYGVNS. The CDR3 spans 13 residues.

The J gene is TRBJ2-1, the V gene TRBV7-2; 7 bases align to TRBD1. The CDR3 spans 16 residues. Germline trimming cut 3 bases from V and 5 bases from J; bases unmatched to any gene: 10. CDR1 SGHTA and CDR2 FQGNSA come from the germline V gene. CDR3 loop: CASSFRQGQPDNEQFF. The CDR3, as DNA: TGTGCCAGCAGCTTTAGACAGGGCCAACCAGACAATGAGCAGTTCTTC.